The 12 T cell receptor beta chains below all came from one sample that was sequenced in a study of beta chain features in type 1 diabetes. Whole-study results and caveats: Among all four CD4+ subsets, Type 1 diabetes patients had TCRB CDR3s that were moderately but significantly shorter.

The whole isolated RNA underwent reverse transcription, so sequencing captured expressed TCRB transcripts. The method was immunoSEQ multiplex PCR; TCRdb's version includes in-frame clones alone and lacks a portion of them. Of about 160,000 clones in the sample, approximately 7.9% are singletons; the top ten hold under 0.55%. These receptors are not linked to any known antigen. Sequencing was performed on central memory CD4+ T cells from blood. These receptors were collected from a man in his late teens or twenties with type 1 diabetes.

The chain employs TRBV5-1 and TRBJ2-3, with D perhaps matching TRBD2 (6 bases). CDR3 length: 14 residues. With 3 bases removed from V and 0 bases from J, the gap between germline ends came to 8 bases. Germline V gives CDR1 SGHRS, CDR2 YFSETQ. The CDR3 region has the DNA TGCGCCAGCAGCTGGCGGGGAAGCACAGATACGCAGTATTTT. Amino acids: CASSWRGSTDTQYF.

V usage is TRBV30 and J usage is TRBJ1-6; unclear D gene. CDR1 and CDR2 from the germline V gene are GTSNPN and SVGIG (reference sequence). Trimming shortened V by 0 bases and J by 6 bases, and 9 bases separated the two germline ends. The CDR3 contains 14 residues. The CDR3 coding sequence is TGTGCCTGGAGTGTATCGGGGATTAATTCACCCCTCCACTTT. This translates into CAWSVSGINSPLHF.

This chain uses TRBV9 with TRBJ2-2; 13 bases line up with TRBD2. Germline V gene lookup returns CDR1 SGDLS and CDR2 YYNGEE. This CDR3 has 18 residues. Trimming took 2 bases from V and 6 from J; bases not matched to a gene: 10. DNA of the CDR3: TGTGCCAGCAGCGTCGGATCGGGACTAGCGGGAAGTCCCGGGGAGCTGTTTTTT. Translated: CASSVGSGLAGSPGELFF.

In its sample, this clone was seen a few times. At one end the junction does not follow the germline gene, possibly because of a read error. This chain uses TRBV6-1 with TRBJ2-7; perhaps TRBD2 as D (5 bases). From germline, CDR1 is MNHNS and CDR2 SASEGT. The CDR3 is made up of 14 amino acids. CDR3 DNA: TGTGCCAGCAGGCCCCACGTCCCGGGGTACGCGCAGTACTTC. Translation gives CASRPHVPGYAQYF.

With regard to this clone: This sample also contains other DNA sequences that code for the same CDR3. This chain uses TRBV18 with TRBJ2-7; TRBD1 matches at 8 bases. Germline CDR1 KGHSH, CDR2 LQKENI. J lost 2 bases, V lost 4 bases, and 7 bases had no gene match. This CDR3 has 15 residues. The CDR3 nucleotides are TGTGCCAGCTCACTATCCGGGACAGGAGCCTACGAGCAGTACTTC. Its protein product is CASSLSGTGAYEQYF. The variable domain in full, completed from reference TRBV18 and TRBJ2-7, reads NAGVMQNPRHLVRRRGQEARLRCSPMKGHSHVYWYRQLPEEGLKFMVYLQKENIIDESGMPKERFSAEFPKEGPSILRIQQVVRGDSAAYFCASSLSGTGAYEQYFGPGTRLTVT.

The table lists this clone with a few counts. The same CDR3 arises from other DNA sequences in this sample as well. The chain is built from TRBV7-2 and TRBJ2-3; no reliable D call. V was trimmed by 0 bases and J by 0 bases, leaving 4 bases between them. From germline, CDR1 is SGHTA and CDR2 FQGNSA. The CDR3 extends over 14 amino acids. CDR3 loop: CASSLAQSTDTQYF. The DNA of the CDR3 is TGTGCCAGCAGCTTAGCACAAAGCACAGATACGCAGTATTTT.

The CDR3 DNA is TGTGCCAGCAGCGGGACTAGCGGGATTGGCGGGGAGCTGTTTTTT. It encodes CASSGTSGIGGELFF. The chain uses TRBV6-4 and TRBJ2-2; 13 bases map to TRBD2. Unmatched junction bases numbered 5, after V lost 6 bases and J lost 7 bases. The CDR3 runs to 15 residues. The V gene's germline CDR1 is MRHNA and CDR2 SNTAGT.

This clone has a handful of counts. The chain links TRBV30 to TRBJ1-2; 8 positions match TRBD1. Unmatched junction bases numbered 11, after V lost 6 bases and J lost 8 bases. Germline V lookup: CDR1 GTSNPN, CDR2 SVGIG (reference sequence). The CDR3 has 13 residues. The CDR3 sequence is CACNRGAAVGYTF. The DNA of the CDR3 is TGTGCCTGTAACAGGGGGGCGGCTGTGGGCTACACCTTC.

The chain combines TRBV30 with TRBJ2-5; the D gene is possibly TRBD2 (5 bases). Germline V gene lookup returns CDR1 GTSNPN and CDR2 SVGIG (reference sequence). The CDR3 extends over 13 amino acids. The V and J ends lost 0 bases and 4 bases respectively, with 9 bases between them. This chain's CDR3 is CAWSVLRGETQYF. Here the CDR3 DNA reads TGTGCCTGGAGTGTACTACGGGGAGAGACCCAGTACTTC.

This clone was counted only a few times. The chain recombines TRBV19 with TRBJ2-1; TRBD1 agrees at 7 bases. The CDR3 is 15 residues long. The germline V gene encodes CDR1 LNHDA and CDR2 SQIVND (reference sequence). With 4 bases clipped from V and 3 bases from J, the junction kept 6 bases outside the gene matches. The DNA for the CDR3 is TGTGCCAGTAGTAAGCTACAGGGGAACTACAATGAGCAGTTCTTC. Translating it yields CASSKLQGNYNEQFF.

The V and J genes are TRBV2 and TRBJ1-2; the D is unclear. Germline V lookup: CDR1 SNHLY, CDR2 FYNNEI. V was clipped by 3 bases and J by 2 bases, with 13 bases between them. The CDR3 loop spans 15 amino acids. The chain's CDR3 is CASSEIRGYNYGYTF. The DNA for the CDR3 is TGTGCCAGCAGTGAGATCCGGGGATACAACTATGGCTACACCTTC.

This clone was counted a few times. The DNA of the CDR3 is TGTGCCACCAGCGTGGACAGGGAGTCTTATGGCTACACCTTC. It codes for CATSVDRESYGYTF. The J gene is TRBJ1-2, the V gene TRBV15; 8 positions match TRBD1. The J segment lost 5 bases and the V segment lost 5 bases, leaving 7 bases of the junction unmatched. The length of the CDR3 is 14 residues. The V gene's germline CDR1 is LNHNV and CDR2 YYDKDF (reference sequence).